This TCR beta chain appears in the sequencing data of a study of neurological immune-mediated disorders. Study conclusions and caveats: It was the repertoires of 18 of 34 multiple sclerosis patients that phylogenetic grouping placed in one related-CDR3 cluster, which is a possible signature.

At least ten counts were recorded for this clonotype. The antigen remains undetermined. Synthesis of cDNA was accomplished via 5'RACE employing 10-nucleotide random UMIs. A single run covered 15-18 subjects with over 170 million TCR-beta sequences. TCRdb re-called the 5' RACE reads with MiXCR, one entry per CDR3 protein. The table includes more than 75,000 distinct CDR3 sequences, around 3.6% detected once. Per germline, CDR1 SGHRS and CDR2 YFSETQ. Trimming removed 0 bases from V and 7 bases from J; junction bases left unmatched: 6. The CDR3 contains 15 residues. The unsorted libraries originated from 2 million PBMCs that had been stored at -80 C.

Sequenced: PBMCs. The TCR comes from a woman aged 50 to 60 with multiple sclerosis. The chain carries TRBV5-1 and TRBJ2-4; 8 nucleotides align to TRBD1. CDR3 amino acids: CASSLAPDRANIQYF. In nucleotides, the CDR3 is TGCGCCAGCAGCTTGGCCCCGGACAGGGCGAACATTCAGTACTTC.